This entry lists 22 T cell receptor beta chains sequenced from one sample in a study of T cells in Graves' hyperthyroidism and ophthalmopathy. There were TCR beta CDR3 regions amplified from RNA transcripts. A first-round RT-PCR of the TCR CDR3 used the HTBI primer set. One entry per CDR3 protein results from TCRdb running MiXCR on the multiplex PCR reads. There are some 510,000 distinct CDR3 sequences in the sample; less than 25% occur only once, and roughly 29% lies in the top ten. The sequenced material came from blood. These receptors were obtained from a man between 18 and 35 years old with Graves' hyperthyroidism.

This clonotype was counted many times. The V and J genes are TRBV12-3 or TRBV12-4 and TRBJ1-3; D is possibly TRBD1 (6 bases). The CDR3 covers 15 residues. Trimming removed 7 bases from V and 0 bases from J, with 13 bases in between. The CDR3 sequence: CASTRGRLSGNTIYF. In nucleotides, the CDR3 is TGTGCCAGCACCAGGGGACGTCTCTCTGGAAACACCATATATTTT.

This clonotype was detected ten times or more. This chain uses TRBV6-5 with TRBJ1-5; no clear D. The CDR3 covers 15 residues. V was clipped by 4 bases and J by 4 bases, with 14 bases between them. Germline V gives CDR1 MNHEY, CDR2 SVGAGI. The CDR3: CASSSQGPGNQPQHF. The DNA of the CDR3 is TGTGCCAGCAGTTCCCAAGGCCCGGGGAATCAGCCCCAGCATTTT.

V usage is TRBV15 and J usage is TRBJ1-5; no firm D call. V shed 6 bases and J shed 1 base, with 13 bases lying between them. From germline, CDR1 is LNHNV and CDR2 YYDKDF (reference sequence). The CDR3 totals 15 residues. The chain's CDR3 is CATSAGSYSNQPQHF. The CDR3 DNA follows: TGTGCCACCAGTGCCGGGTCCTACAGCAATCAGCCCCAGCATTTT.

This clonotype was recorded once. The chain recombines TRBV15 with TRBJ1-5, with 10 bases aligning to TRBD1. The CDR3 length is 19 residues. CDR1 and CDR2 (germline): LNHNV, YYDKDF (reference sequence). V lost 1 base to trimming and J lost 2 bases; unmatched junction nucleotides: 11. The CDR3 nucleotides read TGTGCCACCAGCAGAGGACCCCCGGGACAGGGGATTGGCAATCAGCCCCAGCATTTT. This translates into CATSRGPPGQGIGNQPQHF. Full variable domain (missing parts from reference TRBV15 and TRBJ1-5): DAMVIQNPRYQVTQFGKPVTLSCSQTLNHNVMYWYQQKSSQAPKLLFHYYDKDFNNEADTPDNFQSRRPNTSFCFLDIRSPGLGDTAMYLCATSRGPPGQGIGNQPQHFGDGTRLSIL.

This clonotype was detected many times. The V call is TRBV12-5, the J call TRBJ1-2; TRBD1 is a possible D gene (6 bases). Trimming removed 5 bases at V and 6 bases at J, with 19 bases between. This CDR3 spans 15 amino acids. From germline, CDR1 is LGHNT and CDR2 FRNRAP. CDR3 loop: CASGPLPGGSDGYTF. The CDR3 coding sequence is TGTGCTAGTGGTCCGCTCCCCGGGGGCTCGGATGGCTACACCTTC.

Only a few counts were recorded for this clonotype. The CDR3 spells CASSLCFGDRDPCEQYF. Here the CDR3 DNA reads TGTGCCAGCAGTTTATGCTTCGGGGACAGGGACCCCTGCGAGCAGTACTTC. The genes are TRBV28 and TRBJ2-7, with 9 bases aligning to TRBD1. The length of the CDR3 is 17 residues. Germline lookup yields CDR1 MDHEN and CDR2 SYDVKM. V dropped 0 bases and J dropped 6; count of bases not matched to a gene: 12.

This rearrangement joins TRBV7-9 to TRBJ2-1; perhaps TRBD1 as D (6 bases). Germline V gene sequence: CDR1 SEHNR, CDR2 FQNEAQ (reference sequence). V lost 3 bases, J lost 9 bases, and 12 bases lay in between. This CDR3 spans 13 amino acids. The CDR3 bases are TGTGCCAGCAGCTTTCTTCAGGGGAGTGAGCAGTTCTTC. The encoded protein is CASSFLQGSEQFF.

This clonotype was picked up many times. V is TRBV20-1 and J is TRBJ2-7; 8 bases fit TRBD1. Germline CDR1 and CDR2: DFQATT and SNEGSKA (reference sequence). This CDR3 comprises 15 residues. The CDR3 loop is CSAVPTGQVSYEQYF. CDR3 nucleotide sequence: TGCAGCGCAGTGCCCACGGGACAGGTTTCCTACGAGCAGTACTTC.

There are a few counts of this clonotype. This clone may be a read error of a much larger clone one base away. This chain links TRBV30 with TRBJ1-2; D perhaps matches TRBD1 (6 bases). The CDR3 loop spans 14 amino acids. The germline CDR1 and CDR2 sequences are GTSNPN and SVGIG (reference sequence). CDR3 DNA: TGTGCCTGGAGTGTTACACAGGGCAACTATGGCCACACCTTC. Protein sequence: CAWSVTQGNYGHTF.

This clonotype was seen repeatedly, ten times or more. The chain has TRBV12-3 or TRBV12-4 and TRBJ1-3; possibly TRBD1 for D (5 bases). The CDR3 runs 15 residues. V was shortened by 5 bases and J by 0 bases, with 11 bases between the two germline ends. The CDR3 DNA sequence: TGTGCCAGCAGTCCGGGGGGATTCTCTGGAAACACCATATATTTT. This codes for CASSPGGFSGNTIYF.

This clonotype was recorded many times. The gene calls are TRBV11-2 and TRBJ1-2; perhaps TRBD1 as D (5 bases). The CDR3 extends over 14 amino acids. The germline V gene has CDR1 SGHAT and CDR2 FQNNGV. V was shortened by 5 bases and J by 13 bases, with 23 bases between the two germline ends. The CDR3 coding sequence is TGTGCCAGCAGCATAAACGGGGCACCGAACGTGTTCACCTTC. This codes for CASSINGAPNVFTF. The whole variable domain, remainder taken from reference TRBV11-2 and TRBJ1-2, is EAGVAQSPRYKIIEKRQSVAFWCNPISGHATLYWYQQILGQGPKLLIQFQNNGVVDDSQLPKDRFSAERLKGVDSTLKIQPAKLEDSAVYLCASSINGAPNVFTFGSGTRLTVV.

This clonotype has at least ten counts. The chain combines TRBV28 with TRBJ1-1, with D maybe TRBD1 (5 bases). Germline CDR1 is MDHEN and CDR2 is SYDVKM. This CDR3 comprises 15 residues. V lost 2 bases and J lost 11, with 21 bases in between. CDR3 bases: TGTGCCAGCAGTTTAATAACGTTCGGCACCAGGGAGGCTTTCTTT. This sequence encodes CASSLITFGTREAFF. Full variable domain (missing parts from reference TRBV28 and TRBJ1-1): DVKVTQSSRYLVKRTGEKVFLECVQDMDHENMFWYRQDPGLGLRLIYFSYDVKMKEKGDIPEGYSVSREKKERFSLILESASTNQTSMYLCASSLITFGTREAFFGQGTRLTVV.

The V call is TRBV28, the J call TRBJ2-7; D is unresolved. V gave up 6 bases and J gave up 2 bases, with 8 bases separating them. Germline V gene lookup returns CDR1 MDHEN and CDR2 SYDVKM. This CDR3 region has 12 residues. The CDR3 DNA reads TGTGCCAGCAGCGATAAACCCTACGAGCAGTACTTC. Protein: CASSDKPYEQYF.

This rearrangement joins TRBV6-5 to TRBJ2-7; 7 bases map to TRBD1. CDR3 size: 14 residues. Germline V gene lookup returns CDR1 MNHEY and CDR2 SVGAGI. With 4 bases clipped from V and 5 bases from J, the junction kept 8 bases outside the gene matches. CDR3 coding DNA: TGTGCCAGCAGTTTGAACAGGGGCGGCCACGAGCAGTACTTC. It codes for CASSLNRGGHEQYF.

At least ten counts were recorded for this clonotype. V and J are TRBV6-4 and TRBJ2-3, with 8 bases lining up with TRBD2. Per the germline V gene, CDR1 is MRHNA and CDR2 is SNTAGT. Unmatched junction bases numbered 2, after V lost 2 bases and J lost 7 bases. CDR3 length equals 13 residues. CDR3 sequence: CASSDERGNTQYF. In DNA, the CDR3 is TGTGCCAGCAGTGACGAGCGGGGGAATACGCAGTATTTT.

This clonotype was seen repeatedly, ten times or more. DNA of the CDR3: TGTGCCTGGACGACAGGGTTTAAGACTGAAGCTTTCTTT. It yields the protein CAWTTGFKTEAFF. The V and J genes are TRBV30 and TRBJ1-1; 7 nucleotides match TRBD1. Germline trimming cut 4 bases from V and 5 bases from J; bases unmatched to any gene: 7. This CDR3 contains 13 residues. Per the germline V gene, CDR1 is GTSNPN and CDR2 is SVGIG (reference sequence).

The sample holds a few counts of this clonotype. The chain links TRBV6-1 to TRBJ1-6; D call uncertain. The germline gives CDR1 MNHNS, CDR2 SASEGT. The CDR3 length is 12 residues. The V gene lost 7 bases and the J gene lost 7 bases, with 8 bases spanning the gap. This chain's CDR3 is CASKDGNSPLHF. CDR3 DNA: TGTGCCAGCAAGGACGGAAATTCACCCCTCCACTTT.

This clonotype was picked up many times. CDR3 sequence: CASRERGSVEQYF. As DNA, the CDR3 is TGTGCCAGCAGGGAGCGGGGAAGCGTCGAGCAGTACTTC. V is TRBV28 and J is TRBJ2-7, with 7 positions matching TRBD2. Trimming at V came to 6 bases and at J to 6 bases, leaving 8 bases not matched to a gene. In germline, CDR1 is MDHEN, CDR2 SYDVKM. There are 13 residues in the CDR3.

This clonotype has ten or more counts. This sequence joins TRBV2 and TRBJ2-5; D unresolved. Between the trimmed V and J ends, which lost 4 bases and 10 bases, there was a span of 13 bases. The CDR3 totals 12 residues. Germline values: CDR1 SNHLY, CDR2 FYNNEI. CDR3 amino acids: CASSARQRDQYF. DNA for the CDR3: TGTGCCAGCAGTGCAAGGCAGCGCGACCAGTACTTC.

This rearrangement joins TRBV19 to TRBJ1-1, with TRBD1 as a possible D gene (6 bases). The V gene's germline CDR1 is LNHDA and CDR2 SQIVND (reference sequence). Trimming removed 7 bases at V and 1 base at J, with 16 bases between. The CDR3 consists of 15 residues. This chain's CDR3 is CASTPEQGANTEAFF. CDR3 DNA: TGTGCCAGTACCCCGGAACAGGGTGCGAACACTGAAGCTTTCTTT.

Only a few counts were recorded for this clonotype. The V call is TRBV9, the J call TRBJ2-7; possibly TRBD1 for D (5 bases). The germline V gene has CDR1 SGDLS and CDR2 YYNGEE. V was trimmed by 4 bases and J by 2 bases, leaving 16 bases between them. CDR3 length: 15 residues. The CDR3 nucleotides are TGTGCCAGCAGCCGGCAGGGATGGGGCACCTACGAGCAGTACTTC. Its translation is CASSRQGWGTYEQYF.

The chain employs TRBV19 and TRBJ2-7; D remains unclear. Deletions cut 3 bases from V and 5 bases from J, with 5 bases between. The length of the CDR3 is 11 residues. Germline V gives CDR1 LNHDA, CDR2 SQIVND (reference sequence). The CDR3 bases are TGTGCCAGTAGTATGAGGAACGAGCAGTACTTC. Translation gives CASSMRNEQYF.